This T cell receptor (beta chain) was found in a study of vaccination effects on CD4 cells after COVID-19. Looking at the study overall: Following the second dose by a median of 72 days, the post-vaccine samples were obtained. Whole-study findings and limits: Marked clonal contraction of both clone types appeared late after vaccination. Relatively few convalescent patients took part in the study, which had no early post-infection timepoints.

Here immunoSEQ multiplex PCR was the method, and the copy in TCRdb shows in-frame clones only, minus some. Of 15,000 or so clones in the sample, 76% are singletons; the top ten hold more than 15%. Notes on this clone: The antigen is not known.

The germline CDR1 and CDR2 sequences are DFQATT and SNEGSKA (reference sequence). V was trimmed by 4 bases and J by 7 bases, leaving 10 bases between them. The CDR3 is 11 amino acids. The ViraFEST assay expanded antigen-specific CD4+ T cells with viral peptide pools before sequencing. After around ten days in culture, the CD4+ T cells were isolated. The person acquired a PCR-confirmed SARS-CoV-2 infection between March and December 2020. The cohort was immunized with two doses of either the BNT162b2 or mRNA-1273 vaccine. Wells of roughly 2 million PBMC each were grown with about 9.5 IU/ml IL-2 and around 10 ug/ml peptides.

V usage is TRBV20-1 and J usage is TRBJ2-5, with a weak D call TRBD2 (5 bases). The sequence came from a human donor who had a prior SARS-CoV-2 infection. The sequences come from CD4+ T cells from PBMCs cultured with SARS-CoV-2 spike peptides, collected after COVID-19 vaccination. For the CDR3, the DNA is TGCAGTGCTAAGATCGGGATGACCCAGTACTTC. Its protein product is CSAKIGMTQYF.